This TCR beta chain came from a study of cytomegalovirus exposure and HLA in healthy donors. Study outcomes and limitations: When presence/absence was analysed, sequencing depth was taken to be roughly uniform across donors.

This clone came up a few times. Its antigen is still unknown. CDR1 is SGHDN, CDR2 FVKESK, per germline. The ends lost 4 bases at V and 4 bases at J; junction bases unmatched: 8. This CDR3 region has 15 residues. 60 Vbeta and 13 Jbeta primers were used in PCR. The protocol was immunoSEQ multiplex PCR, while the TCRdb copy is restricted to in-frame clones and leaves out a portion. The table shows fewer than 200,000 clones, with about two thirds occurring only once. What was sequenced was PBMCs. This chain links TRBV14 with TRBJ2-3; TRBD2 agrees at 7 bases. This receptor was identified in a woman aged 25 to 45 in good health and CMV-seronegative. The CDR3 loop is CASSPLGGSADTQYF. DNA for the CDR3: TGTGCCAGCAGCCCGTTAGGCGGGAGTGCAGATACGCAGTATTTT.